The 23 T cell receptor beta chains listed next were all sequenced from one sample in a study of cytomegalovirus exposure and HLA in healthy donors. PCR employed 60 Vbeta and 13 Jbeta primers. Clones were read by immunoSEQ multiplex PCR, and TCRdb kept only the in-frame ones, dropping some. In the table there are some 120,000 clones, about three quarters of which are singletons. The sample consisted of PBMCs. The origin of the receptors is a woman in her forties in good health and CMV-seropositive.

The V gene is TRBV6-4, the J gene TRBJ2-3, with 7 bases lining up with TRBD1. Trimming removed 6 bases from V and 0 bases from J; junction bases left unmatched: 6. Per the germline V gene, CDR1 is MRHNA and CDR2 is SNTAGT. The CDR3 is 15 residues long. This CDR3 reads CASSRDRASTDTQYF. The DNA for the CDR3 is TGTGCCAGCAGCAGGGACAGAGCAAGCACAGATACGCAGTATTTT.

This sequence joins TRBV20-1 and TRBJ2-1; D is unresolved. Per the germline V gene, CDR1 is DFQATT and CDR2 is SNEGSKA (reference sequence). The CDR3 consists of 10 residues. The DNA of the CDR3 is TGCAGCCCGAGTCACAATGAGCAGTTCTTC. Amino acids: CSPSHNEQFF.

In its sample, this clone was seen once. The chain employs TRBV9 and TRBJ2-5, with D possibly matching TRBD2 (7 bases). Trimming stripped 0 bases from V and 4 bases from J, with 13 bases between. Germline V gene lookup returns CDR1 SGDLS and CDR2 YYNGEE. The CDR3 is 15 amino acids. CDR3 amino acids: CASSVGGGTRETQYF. Written as DNA, the CDR3 is TGTGCCAGCAGCGTAGGCGGGGGCACGAGAGAGACCCAGTACTTC. The whole variable domain, filled in from reference TRBV9 and TRBJ2-5, reads DSGVTQTPKHLITATGQRVTLRCSPRSGDLSVYWYQQSLDQGLQFLIQYYNGEERAKGNILERFSAQQFPDLHSELNLSSLELGDSALYFCASSVGGGTRETQYFGPGTRLLVL.

The rearrangement joins TRBV29-1 to TRBJ1-3; 7 positions agree with TRBD1. CDR3 length equals 14 residues. The germline V gene has CDR1 SQVTM and CDR2 ANQGSEA. V dropped 5 bases and J dropped 0; count of bases not matched to a gene: 4. CDR3: CSVSAGGSGNTIYF. The CDR3 DNA sequence: TGCAGCGTTAGTGCAGGGGGCTCTGGAAACACCATATATTTT.

The V call is TRBV6-5, the J call TRBJ1-2; possible D gene TRBD1, 6 bases. Trimming took 5 bases from V and 5 from J, leaving 15 bases between them. Germline-derived CDR1 and CDR2 are MNHEY and SVGAGI. CDR3 length equals 14 residues. The chain's CDR3 is CASSRTGLGYGYTF. The CDR3 coding sequence is TGTGCCAGCAGTCGCACAGGGTTAGGATATGGCTACACCTTC.

V and J are TRBV30 and TRBJ1-5; 8 bases are shared with TRBD1. The J segment lost 1 base and the V segment lost 1 base, leaving 3 bases of the junction unmatched. Germline V lookup: CDR1 GTSNPN, CDR2 SVGIG (reference sequence). CDR3 length: 15 residues. In DNA form, the CDR3 reads TGTGCCTGGAGTGAGGGGACAGGCAGCAATCAGCCCCAGCATTTT. It yields the protein CAWSEGTGSNQPQHF.

This clone has only a few counts. The CDR3 loop is CASSLGGGAGNEKLFF. The DNA for the CDR3 is TGTGCCAGCAGCTTGGGTGGCGGGGCTGGTAATGAAAAACTGTTTTTT. The chain has TRBV5-4 and TRBJ1-4, with a weak D call TRBD1 (5 bases). Germline V gene lookup returns CDR1 SGHNT and CDR2 YYREEE (reference sequence). Deletions cut 0 bases from V and 4 bases from J, with 13 bases between. The CDR3 consists of 16 residues. The full variable domain, with the rest looked up from reference TRBV5-4 and TRBJ1-4, is ETGVTQSPTHLIKTRGQQVTLRCSSQSGHNTVSWYQQALGQGPQFIFQYYREEENGRGNFPPRFSGLQFPNYSSELNVNALELDDSALYLCASSLGGGAGNEKLFFGSGTQLSVL.

This clone was seen more than once but under ten times. The V and J genes are TRBV7-9 and TRBJ1-6; D is uncertain. V was cut by 2 bases and J by 5 bases, with 7 bases left in between. Germline assignment: CDR1 SEHNR and CDR2 FQNEAQ (reference sequence). CDR3 size: 14 residues. The CDR3 spells CASSLMADNSPLHF. In DNA, the CDR3 is TGTGCCAGCAGCTTAATGGCAGATAATTCACCCCTCCACTTT.

The chain combines TRBV5-5 with TRBJ1-1; D remains unclear. CDR3 length: 13 residues. V was cut by 0 bases and J by 2 bases, with 5 bases left in between. The V gene's germline CDR1 is SGHKS and CDR2 YYEKEE (reference sequence). This chain's CDR3 is CASSLASNTEAFF. CDR3 DNA sequence: TGTGCCAGCAGCTTGGCCAGTAACACTGAAGCTTTCTTT.

This clone has more than one count but fewer than ten. The gene calls are TRBV6-5 and TRBJ1-4, with D possibly TRBD1 on 6 matching bases. The CDR3 is 14 residues long. The ends were cut back, 0 bases at V and 10 bases at J, with 12 bases in the middle. The germline V gene has CDR1 MNHEY and CDR2 SVGAGI. This chain's CDR3 is CASSYSQGMVKLFF. In DNA, the CDR3 is TGTGCCAGCAGTTACTCCCAGGGGATGGTAAAACTGTTTTTT.

The chain employs TRBV2 and TRBJ2-3; D is perhaps TRBD1 (6 bases). Between the trimmed V and J ends, which lost 6 bases and 0 bases, there was a span of 10 bases. Germline-derived CDR1 and CDR2 are SNHLY and FYNNEI. The CDR3 runs 14 residues. CDR3 sequence (DNA): TGTGCCAGCAGCACAGGGACAAGCACAGATACGCAGTATTTT. It translates to CASSTGTSTDTQYF.

CDR3 sequence reads: CASSYRTGETPLHF. DNA of the CDR3: TGTGCCAGCAGTTATAGGACAGGGGAGACACCCCTCCACTTT. The chain couples TRBV6-5 to TRBJ1-6; 9 positions agree with TRBD1. This CDR3 comprises 14 residues. The junction had 5 bases not matched to a gene; V was cut back by 3 bases and J by 11 bases. Germline CDR1 and CDR2: MNHEY and SVGAGI.

This chain connects TRBV11-2 to TRBJ1-1; no definite D call. CDR1 and CDR2 from the germline V gene are SGHAT and FQNNGV. The CDR3 has 16 residues. V was pared by 0 bases and J by 4 bases, with 15 bases between. The CDR3 DNA reads TGTGCCAGCAGCTTAGATCTTCGTCGGGGTGGCACTGAAGCTTTCTTT. Its translation is CASSLDLRRGGTEAFF.

The chain employs TRBV5-1 and TRBJ1-2, with 8 bases lining up with TRBD1. The germline V gene has CDR1 SGHRS and CDR2 YFSETQ. The CDR3 is 13 amino acids. With 5 bases clipped from V and 9 bases from J, the junction kept 9 bases outside the gene matches. The CDR3 region is CASRSTGEGSYTF. The CDR3 nucleotides read TGCGCCAGCAGATCGACAGGGGAGGGAAGCTACACCTTC.

The chain couples TRBV5-1 to TRBJ1-2; D uncertain. V lost 5 bases to trimming and J lost 6 bases, with 14 bases between them. In germline, CDR1 is SGHRS, CDR2 YFSETQ. The length of the CDR3 is 13 residues. The CDR3 sequence: CASRVAQIDGYTF. DNA for the CDR3: TGCGCCAGCAGGGTGGCACAGATTGATGGCTACACCTTC.

The chain recombines TRBV5-5 with TRBJ1-6, with TRBD1 as a possible D gene (6 bases). V was cut by 5 bases and J by 6 bases, with 18 bases left in between. CDR1 SGHKS and CDR2 YYEKEE come from the germline V gene (reference sequence). This CDR3 is 16 amino acids long. Here the CDR3 reads CASSSVRGGSNSPLHF. For the CDR3, the DNA is TGTGCCAGCAGTTCAGTCAGAGGGGGAAGTAATTCACCCCTCCACTTT.

The chain links TRBV2 to TRBJ1-2, with 8 bases matching TRBD1. The CDR3 spans 14 residues. The J segment lost 3 bases and the V segment lost 6 bases, leaving 6 bases of the junction unmatched. Germline assignment: CDR1 SNHLY and CDR2 FYNNEI. The DNA of the CDR3 is TGTGCCAGCAGACGGACAGGGAACTACTATGGCTACACCTTC. As protein: CASRRTGNYYGYTF.

The chain is built from TRBV18 and TRBJ2-5; 10 nucleotides align to TRBD2. The length of the CDR3 is 14 residues. CDR1 and CDR2 (germline): KGHSH, LQKENI. The junction had 3 bases not matched to a gene; V was cut back by 3 bases and J by 5 bases. CDR3 in amino acids: CASSPPGLAETQYF. CDR3 DNA: TGTGCCAGCTCACCTCCGGGACTAGCGGAGACCCAGTACTTC.

The genes are TRBV9 and TRBJ1-1, with 7 bases fitting TRBD1. The length of the CDR3 is 12 residues. Germline V CDR1 and CDR2: SGDLS, YYNGEE. The V segment lost 1 base and the J segment 11 bases; nucleotides outside the gene matches: 5. The CDR3 DNA follows: TGTGCCAGCAGCGTATATCACAGGGGTGCTTTCTTT. Its translation is CASSVYHRGAFF.

V gene TRBV2 combines with J gene TRBJ2-3, with a tentative D call TRBD2 (6 bases). The V end lost 7 bases, the J end lost 1 base, and 12 bases lay between the germline ends. The V gene's germline CDR1 is SNHLY and CDR2 FYNNEI. CDR3 length: 14 residues. This chain's CDR3 is CASKRAGGTDTQYF. CDR3 sequence (DNA): TGTGCCAGCAAGCGGGCAGGAGGCACAGATACGCAGTATTTT.

The chain couples TRBV5-1 to TRBJ1-1; no definite D call. V dropped 6 bases and J dropped 0 bases, with 15 bases sitting between them. The CDR3 sequence is 15 residues long. Germline-derived CDR1 and CDR2 are SGHRS and YFSETQ. The CDR3 DNA reads as TGCGCCAGCAACCAGGCCGGGGTTATGAACACTGAAGCTTTCTTT. It codes for CASNQAGVMNTEAFF.

V usage is TRBV28 and J usage is TRBJ2-5, with D unresolved. The CDR3 is 12 residues long. Germline V gives CDR1 MDHEN, CDR2 SYDVKM. V was cut by 5 bases and J by 5 bases, with 9 bases left in between. CDR3 sequence: CASSTSPETQYF. The CDR3 DNA follows: TGTGCCAGCAGTACATCCCCGGAGACCCAGTACTTC.

The chain combines TRBV6-1 with TRBJ1-6, with a weak D call TRBD1 (6 bases). Germline V gives CDR1 MNHNS, CDR2 SASEGT. V was clipped by 2 bases and J by 6 bases, with 8 bases between them. The CDR3 consists of 14 residues. The CDR3 sequence is CASSEWTVNSPLHF. As DNA, the CDR3 is TGTGCCAGCAGTGAATGGACAGTTAATTCACCCCTCCACTTT.